This is a list of T cell receptor beta chains from one sample in a study of control samples from healthy donors and cancer patients. TCRdb keeps only in-frame clones here, not all; method: immunoSEQ multiplex PCR. The sample has fewer than 200,000 clones; nearly 90% are singletons. The sequenced sample consisted of blood. The receptors were gathered from a woman aged 50 to 60 in good health. CDR3s include the opening cysteine and the closing phenylalanine or tryptophan. The D gene is left open where the match is weak. A clone size is listed for some rows: how often the clone was seen (once, few, many), or a class if it is expanded.

-,TRBV24-1,-,TRBJ1-3,CATSTLEGAKAGNTIYF,TGTGCCACCAGTACCCTTGAAGGGGCTAAAGCTGGAAACACCATATATTTT
-,TRBV4-2,TRBD1,TRBJ1-6,CASSQYSGTGGNRAYNSPLHF,TGTGCCAGCAGCCAATACTCTGGGACAGGGGGCAATAGGGCCTATAATTCACCCCTCCACTTT
-,TRBV28,TRBD1,TRBJ2-1,CASSLGQSYNEQFF,TGTGCCAGCAGTTTGGGACAGTCCTACAATGAGCAGTTCTTC
-,TRBV4-3,-,TRBJ2-5,CASSQELRQETQYF,TGCGCCAGCAGCCAAGAGCTCAGGCAAGAGACCCAGTACTTC
-,TRBV30,-,TRBJ1-2,CAWSVDRNYGYTF,TGTGCCTGGAGTGTGGACAGAAACTATGGCTACACCTTC
once,TRBV5-1,TRBD2,TRBJ2-7,CASALAGAYEQYF,TGCGCCAGCGCACTAGCGGGTGCCTACGAGCAGTACTTC
-,TRBV6-2/TRBV6-3,TRBD2,TRBJ2-4,CASSYSQPSGGVWNIQYF,TGTGCCAGCAGTTACTCCCAGCCTAGCGGGGGTGTGTGGAACATTCAGTACTTC
-,TRBV11-1,TRBD1,TRBJ1-2,CASSLGPGTVDGYTF,TGTGCCAGCAGCTTGGGCCCCGGGACAGTGGACGGCTACACCTTC
-,TRBV11-2,-,TRBJ2-7,CASSLVFGYEQYF,TGTGCCAGCAGCTTAGTTTTTGGGTACGAGCAGTACTTC
once,TRBV29-1,-,TRBJ1-2,CSGGDTNYGYTF,TGCAGCGGGGGTGACACTAACTATGGCTACACCTTC
-,TRBV9,-,TRBJ1-2,CASSVGHRGHYGYTF,TGTGCCAGCAGCGTAGGACACCGCGGACACTATGGCTACACCTTC
-,TRBV5-1,-,TRBJ2-6,CASSLDGGQSGANVLTF,TGCGCCAGCAGCTTGGATGGGGGGCAATCTGGGGCCAACGTCCTGACTTTC
-,TRBV19,TRBD1,TRBJ1-5,CASTPTGVGNQPQHF,TGTGCCAGTACCCCGACAGGGGTTGGGAATCAGCCCCAGCATTTT
-,TRBV24-1,-,TRBJ2-1,CATSEEWGSEQFF,TGTGCCACCAGTGAGGAATGGGGAAGTGAGCAGTTCTTC
few,TRBV19,-,TRBJ2-1,CAIRDSRYNEQFF,TGTGCCATTCGGGACTCGAGATACAATGAGCAGTTCTTC
few,TRBV4-3,-,TRBJ1-6,CASSQDLARDYSPLHF,TGCGCCAGCAGCCAAGATCTGGCCAGGGATTACTCACCCCTCCACTTT
-,TRBV19,-,TRBJ1-5,CASMNRMYSNQPQHF,TGTGCCAGTATGAACAGGATGTATAGCAATCAGCCCCAGCATTTT
many,TRBV7-3,TRBD2,TRBJ2-2,CASSFSGGGTGELFF,TGTGCCAGCAGCTTTAGCGGGGGAGGCACCGGGGAGCTGTTTTTT
-,TRBV12-3/TRBV12-4,TRBD1,TRBJ1-1,CASSQGVRGAFF,TGTGCCAGCAGCCAGGGGGTGCGGGGAGCTTTCTTT
few,TRBV6-5,TRBD1,TRBJ1-1,CASSYYPSRGRTEAFF,TGTGCCAGCAGTTACTACCCGTCAAGGGGGCGGACTGAAGCTTTCTTT
-,TRBV5-1,TRBD1,TRBJ1-1,CASSSPTTGGTEAFF,TGCGCCAGCAGCTCACCGACTACAGGGGGCACTGAAGCTTTCTTT
-,TRBV10-2,TRBD2,TRBJ2-7,CASSDGGRGPEQYF,TGCGCCAGCAGTGACGGCGGGAGAGGGCCCGAGCAGTACTTC
-,TRBV4-3,-,TRBJ1-2,CASSQRTDPSGYTF,TGCGCCAGCAGCCAGAGGACAGACCCTTCTGGCTACACCTTC
-,TRBV7-8,-,TRBJ1-5,CASSMGNQPQHF,TGTGCCAGCAGCATGGGAAATCAGCCCCAGCATTTT
-,TRBV15,TRBD1,TRBJ1-1,CATSRGDSYTEAFF,TGTGCCACCAGCAGAGGGGACAGCTACACTGAAGCTTTCTTT
-,TRBV9,-,TRBJ2-6,CASSVGFPSGANVLTF,TGTGCCAGCAGCGTAGGATTCCCCTCTGGGGCCAACGTCCTGACTTTC
once,TRBV19,TRBD1,TRBJ1-5,CASSITGGPQPQHF,TGTGCCAGTAGTATAACAGGGGGCCCTCAGCCCCAGCATTTT
-,TRBV28,-,TRBJ2-5,CASSFRPRVMETQYF,TGTGCCAGCAGTTTCCGACCCCGGGTTATGGAGACCCAGTACTTC
once,TRBV28,TRBD2,TRBJ2-3,CASTLTPGTSYPDTQYF,TGTGCCAGCACCTTAACCCCCGGGACTAGCTATCCAGATACGCAGTATTTT
-,TRBV7-2,-,TRBJ2-5,CASSNDADQTQYF,TGTGCCAGCAGCAACGACGCGGATCAGACCCAGTACTTC
-,TRBV6-5,-,TRBJ2-2,CASVDSLHRPGELFF,TGTGCCAGCGTGGACAGCCTGCACCGTCCCGGGGAGCTGTTTTTT
-,TRBV7-7,-,TRBJ2-1,CASSLRSWDEQFF,TGTGCTAGCAGCTTAAGGAGCTGGGATGAGCAGTTCTTC
-,TRBV6-5,-,TRBJ1-2,CASSYRPGGGYTF,TGTGCCAGCAGTTACCGGCCTGGGGGGGGCTACACCTTC
-,TRBV18,-,TRBJ2-1,CASSALEDSYKFF,TGTGCCAGCTCGGCGCTCGAGGATTCGTATAAGTTCTTC
-,TRBV5-4,TRBD2,TRBJ2-3,CASSLESGGGTDTQYF,TGTGCCAGCAGCTTGGAATCCGGGGGGGGCACAGATACGCAGTATTTT
-,TRBV19,-,TRBJ1-4,CASTPGGYLGQKLFF,TGTGCCAGTACCCCCGGGGGATACCTGGGGCAAAAACTGTTTTTT
once,TRBV3-1/TRBV3-2,TRBD2,TRBJ2-1,CASSHGGVSYNEQFF,TGTGCCAGCAGCCATGGGGGGGTCTCCTACAATGAGCAGTTCTTC
-,TRBV11-2,-,TRBJ2-1,CASSFPPKLRNEQFF,TGTGCCAGCAGCTTCCCCCCAAAACTACGGAATGAGCAGTTCTTC
-,TRBV7-9,-,TRBJ1-1,CASSHRELGTEAFF,TGTGCCAGCAGCCACAGGGAATTGGGCACTGAAGCTTTCTTT
-,TRBV6-5,TRBD1,TRBJ1-4,CASSYSTGGKLFF,TGTGCCAGCAGTTACTCGACAGGGGGCAAACTGTTTTTT
-,TRBV10-3,TRBD1,TRBJ2-3,CASISPGQGTDTQYF,TGTGCCAGCATTAGCCCGGGACAGGGAACAGATACGCAGTATTTT
-,TRBV28,-,TRBJ1-5,CASSFTGYSNQPQHF,TGTGCCAGCAGTTTCACAGGGTATAGCAATCAGCCCCAGCATTTT
-,TRBV19,-,TRBJ1-4,CARLRRGRVDEKLFF,TGTGCCAGGCTCAGGAGGGGCAGGGTGGATGAAAAACTGTTTTTT
-,TRBV3-1/TRBV3-2,-,TRBJ1-2,CASSQGQKLSYGYTF,TGTGCCAGCAGCCAAGGCCAAAAGTTGTCCTATGGCTACACCTTC
-,TRBV9,-,TRBJ2-2,CASSVDQGPGELFF,TGTGCCAGCAGCGTAGATCAGGGGCCCGGGGAGCTGTTTTTT